The next 29 T cell receptor beta chains were all read from a single sample in a study of shared clonotypes between healthy human individuals. TCRdb's copy holds only in-frame clones and misses some; the assay was immunoSEQ multiplex PCR. The sample shows hundreds of thousands of clones, roughly 70% of them seen only once. The sample consisted of memory CD4+ T cells sorted from blood. Subset defined: CD45RA-negative fraction. These receptors all come from a woman in her thirties in good health.

This clone appeared many times. The chain links TRBV6-1 to TRBJ2-7; a possible D gene is TRBD2 (5 bases). The CDR3 contains 13 residues. V was cut by 7 bases and J by 5 bases, with 15 bases left in between. Germline V gives CDR1 MNHNS, CDR2 SASEGT. Written as DNA, the CDR3 is TGTGCCAGCAATACCGGGGAGACAAACGAGCAGTACTTC. Protein product: CASNTGETNEQYF.

As for this clone: This may arise from a read error, as a much more abundant clone is one base away. At the DNA level, this CDR3 is encoded by other sequences in the same sample as well. The chain recombines TRBV5-1 with TRBJ2-1; 7 nucleotides match TRBD2. The J segment lost 3 bases and the V segment lost 0 bases, leaving 3 bases of the junction unmatched. Germline V lookup: CDR1 SGHRS, CDR2 YFSETQ. CDR3 length: 15 amino acids. The CDR3 nucleotides read TGCGCCAGCAGCTTGGCTAGCGGAGTCTACAATGAGCAGTTCTTC. It yields the protein CASSLASGVYNEQFF.

This chain uses TRBV5-1 with TRBJ2-3; 12 nucleotides line up with TRBD2. Unmatched junction bases numbered 5, after V lost 0 bases and J lost 6 bases. This CDR3 has 16 amino acids. CDR1 and CDR2 (germline): SGHRS, YFSETQ. CDR3 nucleotides: TGCGCCAGCAGCTTGGGACTAGCGGGAGCCGGGGATACGCAGTATTTT. Amino acid sequence: CASSLGLAGAGDTQYF.

This chain links TRBV10-3 with TRBJ2-2, with TRBD2 matching 8 bases. From germline, CDR1 is ENHRY and CDR2 SYGVKD. The CDR3 is made up of 14 amino acids. V shed 6 bases, J shed 5 bases, and the junction held 5 bases outside the gene matches. For the CDR3, the DNA is TGTGCCATCAGAGGACTAGCAGAAACCGGGGAGCTGTTTTTT. Encoded protein: CAIRGLAETGELFF.

This clone was observed a handful of times. Other nucleotide sequences in the sample specify the same CDR3. The gene calls are TRBV30 and TRBJ1-1; the match to TRBD1 covers 7 bases. The germline V gene has CDR1 GTSNPN and CDR2 SVGIG (reference sequence). Losses at the gene ends were 3 bases for V and 1 base for J; bases not matched to a gene: 2. The CDR3 consists of 13 residues. The CDR3 loop reads CAWRTGPNTEAFF. As DNA, the CDR3 is TGTGCCTGGAGGACAGGGCCGAACACTGAAGCTTTCTTT.

The chain links TRBV27 to TRBJ1-1; TRBD1 matches at 10 bases. Trimming cost V 5 bases and J 3 bases; bases outside gene matches: 6. This CDR3 is built from 15 residues. Germline assignment: CDR1 MNHEY and CDR2 SMNVEV (reference sequence). The CDR3 DNA is TGTGCCAGCAGTCCCGACAGGGGGCCCTACACTGAAGCTTTCTTT. The encoded protein is CASSPDRGPYTEAFF.

The rearrangement joins TRBV4-1 to TRBJ2-7; the D call may be TRBD1 or TRBD2 (5 bases each). The CDR3 has 16 residues. Germline CDR1 is MGHRA and CDR2 is YSYEKL. V was shortened by 4 bases and J by 2 bases, with 18 bases between the two germline ends. This CDR3 reads CASSPDGGTDTYEQYF. The CDR3, as DNA: TGCGCCAGCAGCCCCGACGGAGGAACGGACACCTACGAGCAGTACTTC.

In this sample, this clone turned up many times. At the DNA level, this CDR3 is encoded by other sequences in the same sample as well. The rearrangement uses TRBV19 and TRBJ2-1; possibly TRBD1 or TRBD2 for D (5 bases each). Germline V lookup: CDR1 LNHDA, CDR2 SQIVND (reference sequence). The CDR3 contains 13 residues. The V end was cut by 3 bases, the J end by 6 bases, with 9 bases between. CDR3 in DNA: TGTGCCAGTAGTATCCCAGGGAGCAATGAGCAGTTCTTC. Its protein product is CASSIPGSNEQFF.

This clone showed up many times. V is TRBV14 and J is TRBJ2-3; no firm D call. The germline V and J ends were trimmed by 1 base and 5 bases, with 7 bases remaining between them. The CDR3 is made up of 13 amino acids. Looked up from germline, CDR1 is SGHDN and CDR2 is FVKESK. CDR3 region: CASSQGTVDTQYF. The CDR3 bases are TGTGCCAGCAGCCAAGGCACGGTAGATACGCAGTATTTT.

The chain combines TRBV28 with TRBJ2-7, with D perhaps TRBD1 (5 bases). The germline V gene encodes CDR1 MDHEN and CDR2 SYDVKM. This CDR3 comprises 13 residues. Trimming took off 7 bases at V and 0 bases at J, with 10 bases between the two ends. The chain's CDR3 is CASTTGSSYEQYF. Here the CDR3 DNA reads TGTGCCAGCACCACAGGAAGCTCCTACGAGCAGTACTTC.

The chain couples TRBV5-1 to TRBJ2-3; D might be TRBD2 (5 bases). The germline CDR1 and CDR2 sequences are SGHRS and YFSETQ. The CDR3 consists of 15 residues. Deletions cut 0 bases from V and 2 bases from J, with 10 bases between. The DNA for the CDR3 is TGCGCCAGCAGCTTGGGAGGGCTTTCCACAGATACGCAGTATTTT. Its protein product is CASSLGGLSTDTQYF.

The chain combines TRBV6-6 with TRBJ1-1, with D possibly TRBD1 on 6 matching bases. The V and J ends lost 8 bases and 5 bases respectively, with 9 bases between them. This CDR3 spans 11 amino acids. Per germline, CDR1 MNHNY and CDR2 SVGAGI (reference sequence). The CDR3: CASGGTTEAFF. The DNA for the CDR3 is TGTGCCAGCGGTGGGACAACTGAAGCTTTCTTT.

The chain is built from TRBV27 and TRBJ2-1, with TRBD2 identical over 7 bases. The CDR3 length is 15 residues. V lost 6 bases and J lost 4; bases outside the gene matches: 9. Germline V CDR1 and CDR2: MNHEY, SMNVEV (reference sequence). CDR3 protein: CASRNRASGYNEQFF. The CDR3, as DNA: TGTGCCAGCAGAAATCGGGCTAGCGGATACAATGAGCAGTTCTTC.

This chain joins TRBV5-1 and TRBJ1-4; 9 nucleotides align to TRBD1. The CDR3 covers 16 residues. Trimming cost V 4 bases and J 4 bases; bases outside gene matches: 8. Germline-derived CDR1 and CDR2 are SGHRS and YFSETQ. The CDR3, as DNA: TGCGCCAGCAGCGGAACCGGGACAGGGTTTAATGAAAAACTGTTTTTT. This translates into CASSGTGTGFNEKLFF.

V is TRBV7-9 and J is TRBJ2-2; D is tentatively TRBD1 or TRBD2 (5 bases each). V lost 5 bases and J lost 4, with 17 bases in between. The CDR3 is 16 residues long. Germline assignment: CDR1 SEHNR and CDR2 FQNEAQ (reference sequence). The CDR3 loop is CASSQGTAIATGELFF. CDR3 bases: TGTGCCAGCAGCCAAGGGACCGCCATAGCCACCGGGGAGCTGTTTTTT. Combining the CDR3 with reference TRBV7-9 and TRBJ2-2 gives the whole variable domain DTGVSQNPRHKITKRGQNVTFRCDPISEHNRLYWYRQTLGQGPEFLTYFQNEAQLEKSRLLSDRFSAERPKGSFSTLEIQRTEQGDSAMYLCASSQGTAIATGELFFGEGSRLTVL.

The chain joins TRBV27 to TRBJ2-7; TRBD1 aligns across 9 bases. CDR3 length: 15 amino acids. The V gene end was trimmed by 8 bases and the J gene end by 3 bases; junction bases not matched to a gene: 11. The germline CDR1 and CDR2 sequences are MNHEY and SMNVEV (reference sequence). CDR3 region: CASPQGQGSVYEQYF. CDR3 in DNA: TGTGCCAGCCCCCAGGGACAGGGTTCGGTCTACGAGCAGTACTTC.

V gene TRBV29-1 combines with J gene TRBJ2-3, with 10 bases matching TRBD2. Trimming removed 4 bases from V and 6 bases from J; junction bases left unmatched: 13. CDR3 length: 16 amino acids. Per the germline V gene, CDR1 is SQVTM and CDR2 is ANQGSEA. CDR3 in amino acids: CSVGILAGGIKDTQYF. The CDR3 DNA follows: TGCAGCGTTGGGATCTTAGCGGGAGGAATAAAGGATACGCAGTATTTT.

V and J are TRBV7-2 and TRBJ1-4; D not resolved. The germline CDR1 and CDR2 sequences are SGHTA and FQGNSA. CDR3 length: 16 amino acids. The V end lost 1 base, the J end lost 4 bases, and 13 bases lay between the germline ends. This CDR3 reads CASSLDMLGINEKLFF. The DNA for the CDR3 is TGTGCCAGCAGCTTAGATATGCTCGGTATTAATGAAAAACTGTTTTTT.

The gene calls are TRBV5-1 and TRBJ2-1; weak D call: TRBD1 (6 bases). Trimming took off 5 bases at V and 16 bases at J, with 19 bases between the two ends. This CDR3 comprises 12 residues. CDR1 and CDR2 from the germline V gene are SGHRS and YFSETQ. In DNA, the CDR3 is TGCGCCAGCAGTTATACGGGACAAATCCCTTTCTTC. It yields the protein CASSYTGQIPFF.

This chain links TRBV2 with TRBJ1-1; no firm D call. Trimming took 6 bases from V and 1 from J, leaving 12 bases between them. Germline V gene data show CDR1 as SNHLY and CDR2 as FYNNEI. The CDR3 spans 14 residues. DNA of the CDR3: TGTGCCAGCAGGCAGACTAACTCGAACACTGAAGCTTTCTTT. It is translated as CASRQTNSNTEAFF.

The CDR3 sequence: CASSVSDDTEAFF. The CDR3 DNA sequence: TGTGCCAGCAGTGTAAGTGACGACACTGAAGCTTTCTTT. The rearrangement joins TRBV2 to TRBJ1-1, with no clear D. V lost 4 bases, J lost 3 bases, and 9 bases lay in between. Per germline, CDR1 SNHLY and CDR2 FYNNEI. This CDR3 is 13 amino acids long.

The J gene is TRBJ2-3, the V gene TRBV7-9, with 7 bases identical to TRBD1. Trimming at V came to 7 bases and at J to 0 bases, leaving 10 bases not matched to a gene. This CDR3 comprises 16 residues. Germline V gene lookup returns CDR1 SEHNR and CDR2 FQNEAQ (reference sequence). CDR3 loop: CASNRGEGESTDTQYF. In nucleotides, the CDR3 is TGTGCCAGCAACAGGGGAGAGGGTGAAAGCACAGATACGCAGTATTTT.

The chain employs TRBV28 and TRBJ2-2; 11 bases line up with TRBD2. Germline V gene sequence: CDR1 MDHEN, CDR2 SYDVKM. J lost 9 bases, V lost 6 bases, and 6 bases had no gene match. This CDR3 has 14 amino acids. CDR3 residues: CASSPSGRFRELFF. Here the CDR3 DNA reads TGTGCCAGCAGCCCTAGCGGGAGGTTCCGGGAGCTGTTTTTT.

This chain connects TRBV15 to TRBJ1-1; D is unresolved. The ends were cut back, 5 bases at V and 1 base at J, with 14 bases in the middle. Germline V gene lookup returns CDR1 LNHNV and CDR2 YYDKDF (reference sequence). The CDR3 runs 15 residues. The CDR3 DNA is TGTGCCACCAGCGTTGGGGATTGGAAGAACACTGAAGCTTTCTTT. Amino acid sequence: CATSVGDWKNTEAFF.

The chain joins TRBV19 to TRBJ2-7, with D perhaps matching TRBD1 or TRBD2 (5 bases each). There are 12 residues in the CDR3. V lost 11 bases, J lost 6 bases, and 17 bases lay in between. Germline CDR1 reads LNHDA; CDR2 reads SQIVND (reference sequence). CDR3: CALGDPNCEQYF. The CDR3, as DNA: TGTGCCCTGGGGGACCCGAACTGCGAGCAGTACTTC.

The sample holds one count of this clone. This chain connects TRBV10-3 to TRBJ2-2, with TRBD1 matching over 8 bases. The length of the CDR3 is 16 residues. With 5 bases clipped from V and 4 bases from J, the junction kept 9 bases outside the gene matches. Germline values: CDR1 ENHRY, CDR2 SYGVKD. CDR3 protein: CAISPTGDVVTGELFF. CDR3 coding DNA: TGTGCCATCAGTCCGACAGGGGACGTGGTCACCGGGGAGCTGTTTTTT.

This clone has a single count. The chain links TRBV18 to TRBJ2-6; D is unresolved. The ends were cut back, 2 bases at V and 0 bases at J, with 11 bases in the middle. The germline V gene encodes CDR1 KGHSH and CDR2 LQKENI. This CDR3 comprises 17 residues. CDR3 in DNA: TGTGCCAGCTCACCATTTGGACGTAGCTCTGGGGCCAACGTCCTGACTTTC. This gives the protein CASSPFGRSSGANVLTF.

CDR3 bases: TGTGCCATCAGTGAGTCCCCGGGACAGGGGGCTAGCACAGATACGCAGTATTTT. This encodes CAISESPGQGASTDTQYF. The rearrangement uses TRBV10-3 and TRBJ2-3, with TRBD1 matching over 12 bases. CDR1 is ENHRY, CDR2 SYGVKD, per germline. Germline trimming cut 0 bases from V and 0 bases from J; bases unmatched to any gene: 4. The CDR3 runs 18 residues.

This clone appeared a single time. The J gene is TRBJ2-3, the V gene TRBV23-1; D is perhaps TRBD2 (6 bases). TRBV23-1 carries the ORF label, with uncertain function. Between the trimmed V and J ends, which lost 4 bases and 4 bases, there was a span of 21 bases. This CDR3 contains 17 residues. The CDR3 nucleotides are TGCGCCAGCAGTCTTTTACGGGGAGGAAGCGGTGCAGATACGCAGTATTTT. It encodes CASSLLRGGSGADTQYF.